Below, one TCR beta chain is given with its context. Its antigen is unknown. This CDR3 spans 16 amino acids. Germline V gene lookup returns CDR1 LGHNA and CDR2 YSLEER. V trimming: 1 base; J trimming: 2 bases; junction bases outside the gene matches: 6. The PCR ran on 60 Vbeta and 13 Jbeta primers. Measured with immunoSEQ multiplex PCR; TCRdb has only the in-frame clones, and not every one. Of 130,000 or so clones in the sample, roughly three fifths were seen once. This specimen comes from a study of cytomegalovirus exposure and HLA in healthy donors. Notes on the study in general: Diagnosis of cytomegalovirus status made by the classifier reportedly showed high specificity and sensitivity.

Material for sequencing was PBMCs. The TCR comes from a woman aged 55-69 years in good health and CMV-seronegative. The rearrangement joins TRBV4-3 to TRBJ2-5; 8 nucleotides match TRBD2. CDR3 nucleotides: TGCGCCAGCAGCCAAGTGGCCGGGAGGGATCAAGAGACCCAGTACTTC. Amino acid sequence: CASSQVAGRDQETQYF.